This TCR beta chain stems from a study of identical twins. Using its own MiXCR run on the 5' RACE reads, TCRdb lists one record per CDR3 protein. The sample includes nearly 900,000 distinct CDR3 sequences, about 12% seen only once; the top ten take around 1.6%. From germline, CDR1 is MNHEY and CDR2 SVGEGT. Trimming pared 0 bases from V and 3 bases from J, leaving 18 bases between. The CDR3 consists of 17 residues. Healthy Caucasians, and only they, were the donors. This clonotype showed up just a few times. What it recognizes is unknown. Whole-study findings and limits: Memory repertoires showed no such pattern, whereas abundant cord blood beta clonotypes carried fewer insertions. Out-of-frame alpha sequences common to twins exhibited a surplus of low generation probability.

This sample was shared with a second study, whose subject was yellow fever vaccine responses in identical twins. That publication notes: Twins' vaccine T cell responses were reported to seem partly convergent and partly personalized.

The sequenced sample was PBMCs. The rearrangement joins TRBV6-2 or TRBV6-3 to TRBJ2-7, with a possible D match to TRBD2 (7 bases). This receptor was obtained from a woman between 18 and 29 years old in good health. The CDR3 sequence is CASSYSPVGGHYYEQYV. DNA for the CDR3: TGTGCCAGCAGTTACTCCCCAGTGGGGGGGCACTACTACGAGCAGTACGTC.